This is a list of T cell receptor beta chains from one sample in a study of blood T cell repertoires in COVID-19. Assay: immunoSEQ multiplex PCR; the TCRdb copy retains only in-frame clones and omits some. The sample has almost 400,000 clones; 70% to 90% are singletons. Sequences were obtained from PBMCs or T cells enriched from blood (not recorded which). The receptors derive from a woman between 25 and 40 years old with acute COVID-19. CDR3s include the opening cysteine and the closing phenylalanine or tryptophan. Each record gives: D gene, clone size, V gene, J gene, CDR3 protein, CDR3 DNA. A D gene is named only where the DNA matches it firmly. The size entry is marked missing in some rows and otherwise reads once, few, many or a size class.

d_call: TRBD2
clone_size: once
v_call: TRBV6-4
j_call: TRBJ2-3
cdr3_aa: CASSDSRRGGEAQYF
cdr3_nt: TGTGCCAGCAGTGACTCGCGGCGGGGGGGAGAGGCGCAGTATTTT

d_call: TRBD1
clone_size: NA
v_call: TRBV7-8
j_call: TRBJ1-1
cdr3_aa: CASSLWGQEGTEAFF
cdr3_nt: TGTGCCAGCAGCCTATGGGGACAGGAGGGGACTGAAGCTTTCTTT

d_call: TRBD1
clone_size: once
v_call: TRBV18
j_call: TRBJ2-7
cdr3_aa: CASSVQGVGEQYF
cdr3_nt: TGTGCCAGCTCAGTACAGGGGGTTGGGGAGCAGTACTTC

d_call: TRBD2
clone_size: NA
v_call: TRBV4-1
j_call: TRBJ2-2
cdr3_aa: CASSQGVSGGPGGELFF
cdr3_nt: TGCGCCAGCAGCCAAGGTGTTTCGGGGGGGCCCGGCGGGGAGCTGTTTTTT

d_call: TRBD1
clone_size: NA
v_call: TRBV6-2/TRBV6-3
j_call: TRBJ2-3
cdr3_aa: CASSYSYYGTGHTDTQYF
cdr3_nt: TGTGCCAGCAGTTACTCGTATTACGGGACAGGCCACACAGATACGCAGTATTTT

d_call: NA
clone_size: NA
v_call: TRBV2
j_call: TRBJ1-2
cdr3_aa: CASSDDIYGYTF
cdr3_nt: TGTGCCAGCAGTGACGACATCTATGGCTACACCTTC

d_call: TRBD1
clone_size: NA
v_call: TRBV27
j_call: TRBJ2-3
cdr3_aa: CASSLWTGDTDTQYF
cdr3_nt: TGTGCCAGCAGTTTATGGACAGGGGATACAGATACGCAGTATTTT

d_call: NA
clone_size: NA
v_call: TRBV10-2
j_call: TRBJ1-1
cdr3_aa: CATSSQGQGTEAFF
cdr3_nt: TGCGCCACCTCGTCTCAGGGGCAGGGAACTGAAGCTTTCTTT

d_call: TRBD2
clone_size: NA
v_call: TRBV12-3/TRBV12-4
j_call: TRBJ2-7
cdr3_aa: CASRSSGVHEQYF
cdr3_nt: TGTGCCAGCAGATCTAGCGGGGTCCACGAGCAGTACTTC

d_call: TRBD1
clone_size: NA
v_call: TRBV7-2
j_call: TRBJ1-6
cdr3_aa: CASSWLGTANSPLHF
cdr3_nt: TGTGCCAGCAGCTGGCTCGGGACAGCCAATTCACCCCTCCACTTT